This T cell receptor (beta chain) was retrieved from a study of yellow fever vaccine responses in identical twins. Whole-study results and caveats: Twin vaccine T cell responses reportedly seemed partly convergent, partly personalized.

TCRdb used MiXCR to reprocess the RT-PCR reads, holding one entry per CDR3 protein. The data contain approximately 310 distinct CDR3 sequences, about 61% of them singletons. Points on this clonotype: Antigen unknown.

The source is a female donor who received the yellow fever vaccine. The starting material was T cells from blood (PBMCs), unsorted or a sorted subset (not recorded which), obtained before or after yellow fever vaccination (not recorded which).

The CDR3 loop is CASSVSGSGAASYEQYF. In DNA form, the CDR3 reads TGTGCCAGCAGCGTAAGCGGATCGGGGGCCGCCTCCTACGAGCAGTACTTC. The chain joins TRBV9 to TRBJ2-7; D may match TRBD1 or TRBD2 (6 bases each). Looked up from germline, CDR1 is SGDLS and CDR2 is YYNGEE. This CDR3 contains 17 residues. V lost 1 base and J lost 0, with 17 bases in between.